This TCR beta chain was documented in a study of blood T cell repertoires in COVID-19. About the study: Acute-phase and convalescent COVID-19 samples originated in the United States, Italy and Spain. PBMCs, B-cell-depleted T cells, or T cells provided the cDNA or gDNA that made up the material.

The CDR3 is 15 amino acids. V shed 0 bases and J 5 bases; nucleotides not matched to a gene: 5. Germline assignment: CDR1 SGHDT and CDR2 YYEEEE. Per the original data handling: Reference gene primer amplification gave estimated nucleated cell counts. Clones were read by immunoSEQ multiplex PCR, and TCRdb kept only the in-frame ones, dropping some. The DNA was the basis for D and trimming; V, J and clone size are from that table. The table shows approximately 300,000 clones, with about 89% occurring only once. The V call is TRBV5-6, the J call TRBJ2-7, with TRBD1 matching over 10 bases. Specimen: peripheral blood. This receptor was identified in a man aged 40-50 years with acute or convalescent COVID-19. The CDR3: CASSLAETGGDEQYF. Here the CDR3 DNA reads TGTGCCAGCAGCTTGGCCGAGACAGGGGGCGACGAGCAGTACTTC.